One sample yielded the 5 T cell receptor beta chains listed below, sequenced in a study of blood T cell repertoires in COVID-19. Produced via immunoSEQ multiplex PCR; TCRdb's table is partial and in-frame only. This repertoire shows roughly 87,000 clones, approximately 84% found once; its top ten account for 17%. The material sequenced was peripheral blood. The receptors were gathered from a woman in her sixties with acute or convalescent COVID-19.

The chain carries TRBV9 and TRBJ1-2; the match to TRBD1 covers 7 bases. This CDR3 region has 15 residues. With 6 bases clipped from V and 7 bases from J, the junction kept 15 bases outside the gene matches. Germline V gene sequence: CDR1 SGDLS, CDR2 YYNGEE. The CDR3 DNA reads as TGTGCCAGCACCCTCTTTGGACAGGAGGCTTCTGGCTACACCTTC. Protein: CASTLFGQEASGYTF.

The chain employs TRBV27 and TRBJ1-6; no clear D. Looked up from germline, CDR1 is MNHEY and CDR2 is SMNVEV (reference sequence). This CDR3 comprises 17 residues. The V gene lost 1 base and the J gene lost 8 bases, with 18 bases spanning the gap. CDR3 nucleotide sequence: TGTGCCAGCAGTTTATACCTTAGCAGCGATATTGATTCACCCCTCCACTTT. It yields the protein CASSLYLSSDIDSPLHF.

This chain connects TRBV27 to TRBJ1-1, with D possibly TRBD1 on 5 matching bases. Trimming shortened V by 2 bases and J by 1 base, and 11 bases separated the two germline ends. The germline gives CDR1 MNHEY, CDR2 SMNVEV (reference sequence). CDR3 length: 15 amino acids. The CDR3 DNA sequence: TGTGCCAGCAGTTTAATTGGGGCAGGGAACACTGAAGCTTTCTTT. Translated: CASSLIGAGNTEAFF.

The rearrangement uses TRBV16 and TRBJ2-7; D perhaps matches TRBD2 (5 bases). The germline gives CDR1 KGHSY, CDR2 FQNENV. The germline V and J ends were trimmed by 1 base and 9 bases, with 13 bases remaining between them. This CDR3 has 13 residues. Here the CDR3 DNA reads TGTGCCAGCAGCCAATTGGGAGCGATCGGGCAGTACTTC. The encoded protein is CASSQLGAIGQYF.

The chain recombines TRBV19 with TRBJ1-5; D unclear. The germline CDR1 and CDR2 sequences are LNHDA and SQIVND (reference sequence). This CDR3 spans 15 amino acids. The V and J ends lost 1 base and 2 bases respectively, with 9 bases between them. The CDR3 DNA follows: TGTGCCAGTAGTATAGGGGTAGGAGGCAATCAGCCCCAGCATTTT. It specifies CASSIGVGGNQPQHF.